A single sample gave rise to the 31 T cell receptor beta chains below, sequenced in a study of identical twins. TCRdb used MiXCR to reprocess the 5' RACE reads, holding one entry per CDR3 protein. Among a few hundred thousand distinct CDR3 sequences listed, approximately 8.3% were seen once. These data were likewise used in another study, on yellow fever vaccine responses in identical twins.

Sequencing input: CD8+ T cells sorted from blood. These receptors all come from a woman aged 18-29 years in good health.

This clonotype was seen more than once but under ten times. The chain has TRBV7-9 and TRBJ2-7; maybe TRBD2 (6 bases). CDR1 and CDR2 (germline): SEHNR, FQNEAQ (reference sequence). CDR3 length: 14 residues. Trimming cost V 5 bases and J 5 bases, with 16 bases left between them. The CDR3 sequence: CASSDEMSGDEQYF. DNA of the CDR3: TGTGCCAGCAGCGATGAGATGTCGGGAGACGAGCAGTACTTC.

The rearrangement links TRBV27 to TRBJ2-7, with TRBD2 identical over 8 bases. Germline loops: CDR1 MNHEY, CDR2 SMNVEV (reference sequence). The CDR3 sequence is 15 residues long. The trim removed 0 bases at V and 4 bases at J, leaving 5 bases unmatched. The CDR3 DNA reads as TGTGCCAGCAGTTTATCCCCGGGGGGGCAATACGAGCAGTACTTC. This encodes CASSLSPGGQYEQYF.

The sample holds a few counts of this clonotype. The chain joins TRBV6-1 to TRBJ2-3; 7 bases are shared with TRBD2. V lost 6 bases and J lost 0; bases outside the gene matches: 9. This CDR3 has 16 amino acids. The germline V gene encodes CDR1 MNHNS and CDR2 SASEGT. For the CDR3, the DNA is TGTGCCAGCAGCTTGGGCGGGGGTAGTAGCACAGATACGCAGTATTTT. Translated: CASSLGGGSSTDTQYF.

The table lists this clonotype with a few counts. CDR3 DNA: TGTGCCAGCAGCTTAGGGGGGGGTGAAGCTGTGCAGTACTTC. Protein product: CASSLGGGEAVQYF. This chain connects TRBV7-9 to TRBJ2-7, with 7 bases matching TRBD2. The CDR3 spans 14 residues. Unmatched junction bases numbered 9, after V lost 1 base and J lost 9 bases. CDR1 SEHNR and CDR2 FQNEAQ come from the germline V gene (reference sequence).

This clonotype has a count of ten or more. The genes are TRBV27 and TRBJ2-3; D unresolved. V lost 4 bases and J 3 bases, leaving 8 bases between the germline ends. CDR3 size: 13 residues. Germline CDR1 reads MNHEY; CDR2 reads SMNVEV (reference sequence). The CDR3 DNA is TGTGCCAGCAGTTCGGGCCTGACAGATACGCAGTATTTT. Its translation: CASSSGLTDTQYF.

This clonotype was observed at least ten times. CDR3 DNA: TGTGCCAGCAGTCCAATTAGCGGGAAACGCCGCTACGAGCAGTACTTC. It codes for CASSPISGKRRYEQYF. The V call is TRBV27, the J call TRBJ2-7; TRBD2 matches at 8 bases. Per the germline V gene, CDR1 is MNHEY and CDR2 is SMNVEV (reference sequence). The trim removed 5 bases at V and 3 bases at J, leaving 12 bases unmatched. The CDR3 length is 16 residues.

At least ten counts were recorded for this clonotype. The rearrangement links TRBV11-2 to TRBJ1-1; 7 nucleotides agree with TRBD1. Germline V gives CDR1 SGHAT, CDR2 FQNNGV. V was clipped by 1 base and J by 4 bases; unmatched bases: 18. This CDR3 contains 19 residues. The CDR3 region is CASSLGNLEKQGLRTEAFF. CDR3 nucleotide sequence: TGTGCCAGCAGCTTAGGAAATCTTGAGAAACAGGGGTTGCGCACTGAAGCTTTCTTT.

The J gene is TRBJ2-3, the V gene TRBV11-3; TRBD1 aligns across 8 bases. Germline V lookup: CDR1 SGHNT, CDR2 YENEEA. The CDR3 runs 14 residues. Trimming at V came to 5 bases and at J to 3 bases, leaving 4 bases not matched to a gene. The CDR3 DNA follows: TGTGCCAGCAGCGGGTACAGGGGGACAGATACGCAGTATTTT. Translated: CASSGYRGTDTQYF.

This clonotype showed up many times. The rearrangement links TRBV2 to TRBJ2-1; TRBD2 matches 10 bases. Per the germline V gene, CDR1 is SNHLY and CDR2 is FYNNEI. V lost 5 bases, J lost 4 bases, and 2 bases stayed unmatched. This CDR3 is built from 14 residues. The CDR3 sequence: CASSPTSGYNEQFF. CDR3 sequence (DNA): TGTGCCAGCAGTCCGACTAGCGGGTACAATGAGCAGTTCTTC.

This clonotype was observed a handful of times. V and J are TRBV9 and TRBJ1-1; unclear D gene. The CDR3 is 13 amino acids. Germline V gives CDR1 SGDLS, CDR2 YYNGEE. The V gene lost 0 bases and the J gene lost 4 bases, with 7 bases spanning the gap. The CDR3 loop reads CASSVGVSTEAFF. CDR3 DNA: TGTGCCAGCAGCGTAGGGGTTAGCACTGAAGCTTTCTTT.

This clonotype was counted at least ten times. The chain couples TRBV6-1 to TRBJ1-5, with TRBD1 as a possible D gene (6 bases). Trimming pared 5 bases from V and 4 bases from J, leaving 15 bases between. This CDR3 has 15 amino acids. Germline CDR1 and CDR2: MNHNS and SASEGT. The CDR3 DNA follows: TGTGCCAGCAGTCCAGGACAGATGGGAAATCAGCCCCAGCATTTT. Amino acids: CASSPGQMGNQPQHF.

This clonotype was found many times. The rearrangement links TRBV4-2 to TRBJ2-7; D is uncertain. Germline lookup yields CDR1 LGHNA and CDR2 YNFKEQ. Between the trimmed V and J ends, which lost 0 bases and 6 bases, there was a span of 12 bases. The length of the CDR3 is 14 residues. CDR3 DNA: TGTGCCAGCAGCCAAGACTCGGTAGGGCCCGAGCAGTACTTC. Translating gives CASSQDSVGPEQYF.

This clonotype has a handful of counts. This chain joins TRBV15 and TRBJ2-1; 10 nucleotides align to TRBD1. Trimming took 3 bases from V and 7 from J; bases not matched to a gene: 3. This CDR3 is 14 amino acids long. The germline CDR1 and CDR2 sequences are LNHNV and YYDKDF (reference sequence). The chain's CDR3 is CATSSGTGVNEQFF. As DNA, the CDR3 is TGTGCCACCAGCAGCGGGACAGGGGTGAATGAGCAGTTCTTC.

This clonotype was seen a few times. The chain employs TRBV27 and TRBJ2-1, with 9 bases lining up with TRBD2. CDR3 length: 15 amino acids. J was trimmed by 2 bases and V by 8 bases; bases with no gene match: 7. Per the germline V gene, CDR1 is MNHEY and CDR2 is SMNVEV (reference sequence). CDR3 DNA: TGTGCCAGCTTCTCATTAGCGGGGGCCTACAATGAGCAGTTCTTC. This sequence encodes CASFSLAGAYNEQFF.

The table lists this clonotype with a few counts. The rearrangement joins TRBV4-3 to TRBJ1-1, with D possibly being TRBD1 (6 bases). V lost 1 base to trimming and J lost 0 bases, with 9 bases between them. This CDR3 has 15 amino acids. Per germline, CDR1 LGHNA and CDR2 YSLEER. The CDR3, as DNA: TGCGCCAGCAGCCAAGGGGGACACCTGAACACTGAAGCTTTCTTT. It is translated as CASSQGGHLNTEAFF.

Comments on this clonotype: A read error may account for a junction end that differs from germline. This rearrangement joins TRBV5-6 to TRBJ2-7; TRBD1 matches at 8 bases. Germline V gene lookup returns CDR1 SGHDT and CDR2 YYEEEE. CDR3 length equals 14 residues. The CDR3 DNA follows: TGTGCCATCAGCCCTGGGACAGGCGGGGCCGAGCAGTACTTC. Protein sequence: CAISPGTGGAEQYF.

The chain employs TRBV6-1 and TRBJ2-6; D is undetermined. V dropped 1 base and J dropped 0 bases, with 7 bases sitting between them. The CDR3 is made up of 16 amino acids. Germline V CDR1 and CDR2: MNHNS, SASEGT. As DNA, the CDR3 is TGTGCCAGCAGTGAAGAGATCGCCTCTGGGGCCAACGTCCTGACTTTC. Encoded protein: CASSEEIASGANVLTF.

Ten or more counts support this clonotype. V gene TRBV12-3 or TRBV12-4 combines with J gene TRBJ2-1; D is uncertain. The CDR3 is 16 residues long. Trimming cost V 3 bases and J 9 bases, with 21 bases left between them. The CDR3 DNA is TGTGCCAGCAGTTTGGCCAGTATGGCCGTGGACGGTGAGCAGTTCTTC. Its translation is CASSLASMAVDGEQFF.

This chain connects TRBV15 to TRBJ2-5; TRBD1 matches at 9 bases. Trimming cost V 3 bases and J 2 bases; bases outside gene matches: 4. There are 15 residues in the CDR3. CDR1 and CDR2 (germline): LNHNV, YYDKDF (reference sequence). CDR3 coding DNA: TGTGCCACCAGCAGCGATGGGACAGGGCAAGAGACCCAGTACTTC. It codes for CATSSDGTGQETQYF.

Only a few counts were recorded for this clonotype. V gene TRBV4-3 combines with J gene TRBJ2-2, with 7 bases identical to TRBD2. Per the germline V gene, CDR1 is LGHNA and CDR2 is YSLEER. The CDR3 spans 15 residues. V shed 0 bases and J 4 bases; nucleotides not matched to a gene: 2. This CDR3 reads CASSQDRGSTGELFF. CDR3 nucleotide sequence: TGCGCCAGCAGCCAAGATCGCGGGAGCACCGGGGAGCTGTTTTTT.

The gene calls are TRBV24-1 and TRBJ2-3, with no clear D. This CDR3 spans 11 amino acids. Trimming shortened V by 7 bases and J by 6 bases, and 7 bases separated the two germline ends. Per germline, CDR1 KGHDR and CDR2 SFDVKD. CDR3 nucleotide sequence: TGTGCCACCAGAGGAATGGATACGCAGTATTTT. It specifies CATRGMDTQYF.

This clonotype came up many times. The genes are TRBV15 and TRBJ2-2; 8 bases fit TRBD1. Germline loops: CDR1 LNHNV, CDR2 YYDKDF (reference sequence). The CDR3 extends over 17 amino acids. The J segment lost 5 bases and the V segment lost 3 bases, leaving 11 bases of the junction unmatched. The CDR3 sequence is CATSRPPGRGLTGELFF. The CDR3 coding sequence is TGTGCCACCAGCAGGCCCCCGGGCAGGGGGCTGACCGGGGAGCTGTTTTTT.

This clonotype came up a few times. The chain links TRBV15 to TRBJ2-7; 13 nucleotides line up with TRBD2. Germline-derived CDR1 and CDR2 are LNHNV and YYDKDF (reference sequence). This CDR3 has 15 amino acids. The junction had 5 bases not matched to a gene; V was cut back by 7 bases and J by 2 bases. The CDR3 region has the DNA TGTGCCACCACCCAAGGACTAGCGGGAGCCTACGAGCAGTACTTC. Protein product: CATTQGLAGAYEQYF.

This clonotype was picked up many times. V gene TRBV10-3 combines with J gene TRBJ2-5, with no clear D. The germline V gene has CDR1 ENHRY and CDR2 SYGVKD. The CDR3 loop spans 14 amino acids. Trimming removed 0 bases at V and 2 bases at J, with 7 bases between. DNA of the CDR3: TGTGCCATCAGTGAGTCGACCGGGCAAGAGACCCAGTACTTC. This gives the protein CAISESTGQETQYF.

Comment on this clonotype: This may stem from a read error, because a much larger clone lies one nucleotide away. V usage is TRBV28 and J usage is TRBJ2-5, with 9 bases that match TRBD2. CDR3 length: 18 residues. Germline CDR1 and CDR2: MDHEN and SYDVKM. V trimming: 7 bases; J trimming: 5 bases; junction bases outside the gene matches: 20. The CDR3 sequence is CASISDSSASGAHETQYF. The CDR3 region has the DNA TGTGCCAGCATCTCCGACAGTAGTGCTAGCGGGGCTCACGAGACCCAGTACTTC.

This clonotype has more than one count but fewer than ten. The chain uses TRBV27 and TRBJ2-1, with D perhaps TRBD1 (6 bases). CDR3 length: 14 residues. Germline V gene data show CDR1 as MNHEY and CDR2 as SMNVEV (reference sequence). The V and J ends lost 3 bases and 3 bases respectively, with 9 bases between them. The CDR3, as DNA: TGTGCCAGCAGTTTTGCGGACAGCTACAATGAGCAGTTCTTC. Its protein product is CASSFADSYNEQFF.

This chain joins TRBV9 and TRBJ2-3; D may be TRBD1 or TRBD2 (6 bases each). This CDR3 region has 16 residues. The germline V gene encodes CDR1 SGDLS and CDR2 YYNGEE. The V end was cut by 4 bases, the J end by 4 bases, with 19 bases between. The CDR3 region is CASSHPEGGGADTQYF. The CDR3 DNA reads as TGTGCCAGCAGCCACCCCGAGGGGGGTGGGGCAGATACGCAGTATTTT.

This chain connects TRBV18 to TRBJ2-1; 7 positions match TRBD2. Trimming took 2 bases from V and 2 from J; bases not matched to a gene: 3. Germline CDR1 reads KGHSH; CDR2 reads LQKENI. The CDR3 consists of 15 residues. The CDR3 bases are TGTGCCAGCTCACCAAGGGCGGGAGCCTACAATGAGCAGTTCTTC. Amino acid sequence: CASSPRAGAYNEQFF.

In this sample, this clonotype turned up many times. V is TRBV24-1 and J is TRBJ2-7, with a possible D match to TRBD2 (6 bases). Per the germline V gene, CDR1 is KGHDR and CDR2 is SFDVKD. V lost 6 bases, J lost 6 bases, and 14 bases lay in between. This CDR3 contains 13 residues. In DNA, the CDR3 is TGTGCCACCAGTCCGGGACTCCACGCCGAGCAGTACTTC. Its protein product is CATSPGLHAEQYF.

This clonotype was recorded a few times. The rearrangement links TRBV4-3 to TRBJ2-1; D is unclear. The germline gives CDR1 LGHNA, CDR2 YSLEER. The CDR3 sequence is 16 residues long. Trimming took off 0 bases at V and 6 bases at J, with 15 bases between the two ends. In DNA form, the CDR3 reads TGCGCCAGCAGCCAAGATCGGATGTCTGGCTCCAATGAGCAGTTCTTC. Amino acid sequence: CASSQDRMSGSNEQFF.

The V gene is TRBV20-1, the J gene TRBJ2-3, with TRBD2 matching over 7 bases. With V trimmed by 5 bases and J by 2 bases, 10 bases remained unmatched. CDR3 size: 15 residues. Germline V CDR1 and CDR2: DFQATT, SNEGSKA (reference sequence). The CDR3 DNA reads as TGCAGTGCTCCAATAGCGGGTATGGACACAGATACGCAGTATTTT. Protein product: CSAPIAGMDTDTQYF.